These 7 T cell receptor beta chains share one sample of origin, sequenced in a study of blood T cell repertoires in COVID-19. The method was immunoSEQ multiplex PCR; TCRdb's version includes in-frame clones alone and lacks a portion of them. The sample shows over 250,000 clones, about 89% of them seen only once. Sequencing input: peripheral blood. These receptors all come from a woman aged 25 to 39 with COVID-19, enrolled during active disease.

The chain links TRBV18 to TRBJ2-6; D may be TRBD2 (6 bases). CDR1 and CDR2 from the germline V gene are KGHSH and LQKENI. The CDR3 runs to 16 residues. V dropped 0 bases and J dropped 1 base, with 7 bases sitting between them. CDR3 sequence reads: CASSPPGGSGANVLTF. The CDR3 nucleotides are TGTGCCAGCTCACCACCGGGGGGATCTGGGGCCAACGTCCTGACTTTC.

The chain joins TRBV7-2 to TRBJ2-7; 7 positions match TRBD2. The CDR3 spans 17 residues. V lost 4 bases and J lost 2; bases outside the gene matches: 14. Germline values: CDR1 SGHTA, CDR2 FQGNSA. The DNA for the CDR3 is TGTGCCAGCAGCTCGGAACGACGGGGAGGGAGGGCCTACGAGCAGTACTTC. It translates to CASSSERRGGRAYEQYF.

This chain links TRBV14 with TRBJ2-3; 9 positions agree with TRBD2. CDR1 is SGHDN and CDR2 is FVKESK in the germline V gene. The CDR3 runs 17 residues. V dropped 0 bases and J dropped 1; count of bases not matched to a gene: 5. The CDR3 loop reads CASSQDLRLAGTDTQYF. CDR3 bases: TGTGCCAGCAGCCAAGATCTGAGACTAGCGGGCACAGATACGCAGTATTTT.

The J gene is TRBJ1-5, the V gene TRBV5-4; maybe TRBD1 (6 bases). CDR1 and CDR2 from the germline V gene are SGHNT and YYREEE (reference sequence). V was clipped by 5 bases and J by 4 bases, with 16 bases between them. This CDR3 spans 15 amino acids. CDR3 in amino acids: CASSNGTSRNQPQHF. The CDR3 DNA is TGTGCCAGCAGTAATGGGACATCACGGAATCAGCCCCAGCATTTT.

This chain links TRBV19 with TRBJ1-5; D is unresolved. The germline gives CDR1 LNHDA, CDR2 SQIVND (reference sequence). Trimming took off 2 bases at V and 7 bases at J, with 18 bases between the two ends. The CDR3 covers 16 residues. This CDR3 is CASSISESRSSQPQHF. The CDR3 DNA reads as TGTGCCAGTAGTATATCAGAATCGAGGTCCAGCCAGCCCCAGCATTTT.

This chain links TRBV2 with TRBJ2-2; D not resolved. CDR1 and CDR2 (germline): SNHLY, FYNNEI. This CDR3 is 13 amino acids long. V was pared by 6 bases and J by 1 base, with 6 bases between. CDR3 sequence: CASRAENTGELFF. CDR3 DNA sequence: TGTGCCAGCAGGGCAGAGAACACCGGGGAGCTGTTTTTT. Drawing the rest from reference TRBV2 and TRBJ2-2, the complete variable domain is EPEVTQTPSHQVTQMGQEVILRCVPISNHLYFYWYRQILGQKVEFLVSFYNNEISEKSEIFDDQFSVERPDGSNFTLKIRSTKLEDSAMYFCASRAENTGELFFGEGSRLTVL.

CDR3: CASSEIWRANTGELFF. CDR3 bases: TGCGCCAGCAGCGAAATATGGAGGGCGAACACCGGGGAGCTGTTTTTT. This rearrangement joins TRBV5-1 to TRBJ2-2; possible D gene TRBD2, 6 bases. V shed 4 bases and J shed 0 bases, with 13 bases lying between them. The CDR3 has 16 residues. Looked up from germline, CDR1 is SGHRS and CDR2 is YFSETQ. Complete variable domain (other parts from reference TRBV5-1 and TRBJ2-2): KAGVTQTPRYLIKTRGQQVTLSCSPISGHRSVSWYQQTPGQGLQFLFEYFSETQRNKGNFPGRFSGRQFSNSRSEMNVSTLELGDSALYLCASSEIWRANTGELFFGEGSRLTVL.